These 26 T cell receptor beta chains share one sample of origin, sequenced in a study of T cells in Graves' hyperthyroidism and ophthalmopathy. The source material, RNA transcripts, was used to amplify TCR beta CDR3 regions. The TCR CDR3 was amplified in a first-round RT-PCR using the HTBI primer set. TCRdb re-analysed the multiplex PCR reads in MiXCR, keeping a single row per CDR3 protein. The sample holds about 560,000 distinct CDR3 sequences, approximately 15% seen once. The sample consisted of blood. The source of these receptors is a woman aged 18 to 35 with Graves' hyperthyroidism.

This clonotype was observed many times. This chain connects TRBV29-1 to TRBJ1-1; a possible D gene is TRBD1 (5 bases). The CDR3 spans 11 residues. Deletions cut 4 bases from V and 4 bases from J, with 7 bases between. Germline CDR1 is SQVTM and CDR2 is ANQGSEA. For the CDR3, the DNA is TGCAGCGTTGCAGGGAGCACTGAAGCTTTCTTT. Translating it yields CSVAGSTEAFF.

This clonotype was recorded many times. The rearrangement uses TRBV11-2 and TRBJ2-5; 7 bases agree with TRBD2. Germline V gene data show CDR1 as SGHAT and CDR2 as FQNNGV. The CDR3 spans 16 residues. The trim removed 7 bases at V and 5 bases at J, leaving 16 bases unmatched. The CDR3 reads CASTSWALAGGETQYF. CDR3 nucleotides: TGTGCCAGCACCTCCTGGGCACTAGCCGGGGGGGAGACCCAGTACTTC. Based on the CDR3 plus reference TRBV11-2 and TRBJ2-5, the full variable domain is EAGVAQSPRYKIIEKRQSVAFWCNPISGHATLYWYQQILGQGPKLLIQFQNNGVVDDSQLPKDRFSAERLKGVDSTLKIQPAKLEDSAVYLCASTSWALAGGETQYFGPGTRLLVL.

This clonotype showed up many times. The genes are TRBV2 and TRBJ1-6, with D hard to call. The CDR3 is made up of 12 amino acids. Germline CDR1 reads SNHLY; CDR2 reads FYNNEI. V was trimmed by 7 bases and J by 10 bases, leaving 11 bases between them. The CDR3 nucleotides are TGTGCCAGCAACGAGGGTGGCTCACCCCTCCACTTT. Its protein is CASNEGGSPLHF.

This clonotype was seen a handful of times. The DNA for the CDR3 is TGTGCCAGCCGGGAGGCCGGGACGGAAAATTCACCCCTCCACTTT. It is translated as CASREAGTENSPLHF. The chain uses TRBV18 and TRBJ1-6; TRBD1 might be the D (5 bases). CDR3 size: 15 residues. V lost 8 bases and J lost 7, with 18 bases in between. Germline lookup yields CDR1 KGHSH and CDR2 LQKENI.

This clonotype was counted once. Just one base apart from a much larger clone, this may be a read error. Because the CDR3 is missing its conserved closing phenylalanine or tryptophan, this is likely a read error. The CDR3 here is CSVGQSYEQYL. CDR3 sequence (DNA): TGCAGCGTTGGACAGTCCTACGAGCAGTACCTC. The J gene is TRBJ2-7, the V gene TRBV29-1, with D maybe TRBD1 (5 bases). The CDR3 runs 11 residues. V lost 4 bases and J 1 base, leaving 5 bases between the germline ends. Germline V gene lookup returns CDR1 SQVTM and CDR2 ANQGSEA.

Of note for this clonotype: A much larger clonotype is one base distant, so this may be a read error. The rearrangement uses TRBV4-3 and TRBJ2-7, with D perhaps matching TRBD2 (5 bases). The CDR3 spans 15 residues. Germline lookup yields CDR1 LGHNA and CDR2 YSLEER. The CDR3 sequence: CASREGLSSSYEPYF. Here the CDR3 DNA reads TGCGCCAGCAGGGAAGGACTCTCTAGCTCCTACGAGCCGTACTTC.

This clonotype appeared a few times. The DNA for the CDR3 is TGCAGTGCTAGATCTGCTAGCGGGTTTAGGGAGACCCAGTACTTC. It encodes CSARSASGFRETQYF. The V call is TRBV20-1, the J call TRBJ2-5; 8 bases match TRBD2. Germline CDR1 reads DFQATT; CDR2 reads SNEGSKA (reference sequence). The V and J ends lost 2 bases and 5 bases, in that order; junction bases with no gene match: 10. The CDR3 sequence is 15 residues long.

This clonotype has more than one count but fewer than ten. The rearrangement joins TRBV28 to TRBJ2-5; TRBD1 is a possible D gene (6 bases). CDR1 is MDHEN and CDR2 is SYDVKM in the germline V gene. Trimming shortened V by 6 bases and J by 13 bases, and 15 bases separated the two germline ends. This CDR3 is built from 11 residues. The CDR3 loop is CASSPSQGWYF. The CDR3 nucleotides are TGTGCCAGCAGCCCCTCGCAGGGGTGGTACTTC.

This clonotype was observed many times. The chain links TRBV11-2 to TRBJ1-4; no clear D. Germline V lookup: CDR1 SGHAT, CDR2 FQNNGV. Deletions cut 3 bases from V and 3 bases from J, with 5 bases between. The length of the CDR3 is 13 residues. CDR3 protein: CASSFPPNEKLFF. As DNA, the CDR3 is TGTGCCAGCAGCTTCCCGCCTAATGAAAAACTGTTTTTT.

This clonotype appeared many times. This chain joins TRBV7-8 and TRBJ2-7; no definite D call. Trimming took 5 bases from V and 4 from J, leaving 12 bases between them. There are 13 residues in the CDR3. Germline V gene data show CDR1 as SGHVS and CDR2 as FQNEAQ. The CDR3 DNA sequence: TGTGCCAGCAGCGTAACGACGAAGTACGAGCAGTACTTC. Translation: CASSVTTKYEQYF.

The CDR3 region has the DNA TGTGCCAGCAGGAACCCAAGGGGGGGGACTTACAATGAGCAGTTCTTC. Its protein product is CASRNPRGGTYNEQFF. V and J are TRBV11-2 and TRBJ2-1, with a tentative D call TRBD2 (7 bases). The CDR3 consists of 16 residues. Germline values: CDR1 SGHAT, CDR2 FQNNGV. V was cut by 6 bases and J by 4 bases, with 19 bases left in between.

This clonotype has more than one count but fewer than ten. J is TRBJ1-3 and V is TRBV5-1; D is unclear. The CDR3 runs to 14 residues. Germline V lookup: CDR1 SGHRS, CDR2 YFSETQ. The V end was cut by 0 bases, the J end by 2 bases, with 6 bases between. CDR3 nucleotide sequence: TGCGCCAGCAGCTTGGTGGCACCTGGAAACACCATATATTTT. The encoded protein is CASSLVAPGNTIYF.

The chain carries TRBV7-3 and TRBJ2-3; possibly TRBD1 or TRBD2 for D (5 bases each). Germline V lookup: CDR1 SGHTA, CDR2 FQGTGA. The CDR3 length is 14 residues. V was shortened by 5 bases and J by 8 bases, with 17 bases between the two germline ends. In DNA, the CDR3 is TGTGCCAGCAGCCCCGATCTGGGGGTGGGTACGCAGTATTTT. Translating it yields CASSPDLGVGTQYF.

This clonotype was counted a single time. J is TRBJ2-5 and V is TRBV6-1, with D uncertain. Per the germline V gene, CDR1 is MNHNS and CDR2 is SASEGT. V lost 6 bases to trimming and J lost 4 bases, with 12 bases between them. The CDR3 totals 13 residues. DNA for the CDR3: TGTGCCAGCAGCCCAGGCCCGGCAGAGACCCAGTACTTC. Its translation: CASSPGPAETQYF.

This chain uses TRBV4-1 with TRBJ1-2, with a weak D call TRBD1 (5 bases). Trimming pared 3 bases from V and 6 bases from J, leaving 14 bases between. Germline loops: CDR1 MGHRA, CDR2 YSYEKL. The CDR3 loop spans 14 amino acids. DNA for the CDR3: TGCGCCAGCAGCCAGGGGACGGTCGTGGATGGCTACACCTTC. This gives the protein CASSQGTVVDGYTF.

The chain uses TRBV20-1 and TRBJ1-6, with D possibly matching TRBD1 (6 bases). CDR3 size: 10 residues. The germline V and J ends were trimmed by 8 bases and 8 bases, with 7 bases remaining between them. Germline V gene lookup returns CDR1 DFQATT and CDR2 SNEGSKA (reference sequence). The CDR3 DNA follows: TGCAGTCCAGGGGATTCACCCCTCCACTTT. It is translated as CSPGDSPLHF.

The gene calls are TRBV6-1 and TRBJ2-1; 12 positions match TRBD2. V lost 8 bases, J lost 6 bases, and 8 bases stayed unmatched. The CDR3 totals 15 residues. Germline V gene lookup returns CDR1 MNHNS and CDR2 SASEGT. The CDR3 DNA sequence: TGTGCCAGCCGAACACCGGGACTAGCGGGCAATGAGCAGTTCTTC. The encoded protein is CASRTPGLAGNEQFF.

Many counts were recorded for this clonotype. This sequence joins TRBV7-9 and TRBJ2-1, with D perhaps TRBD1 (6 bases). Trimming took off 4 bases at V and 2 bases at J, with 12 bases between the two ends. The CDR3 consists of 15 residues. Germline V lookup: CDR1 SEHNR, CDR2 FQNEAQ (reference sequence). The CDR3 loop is CASSYRDTTYNEQFF. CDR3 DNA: TGTGCCAGCAGCTACCGGGACACTACCTACAATGAGCAGTTCTTC.

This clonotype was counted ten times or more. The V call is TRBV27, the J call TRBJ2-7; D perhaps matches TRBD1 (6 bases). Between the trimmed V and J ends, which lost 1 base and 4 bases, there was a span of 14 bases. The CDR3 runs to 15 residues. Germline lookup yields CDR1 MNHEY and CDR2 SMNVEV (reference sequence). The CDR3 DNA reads TGTGCCAGCAGTTTATATCAGGGGTCTAAATACGAGCAGTACTTC. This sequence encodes CASSLYQGSKYEQYF.

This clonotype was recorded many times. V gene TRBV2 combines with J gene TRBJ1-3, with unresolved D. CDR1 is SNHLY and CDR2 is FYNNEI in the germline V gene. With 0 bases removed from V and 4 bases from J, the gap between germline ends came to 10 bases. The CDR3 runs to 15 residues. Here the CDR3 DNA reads TGTGCCAGCAGTGAAGCGCAGGCGGAGGGAAACACCATATATTTT. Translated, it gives CASSEAQAEGNTIYF.

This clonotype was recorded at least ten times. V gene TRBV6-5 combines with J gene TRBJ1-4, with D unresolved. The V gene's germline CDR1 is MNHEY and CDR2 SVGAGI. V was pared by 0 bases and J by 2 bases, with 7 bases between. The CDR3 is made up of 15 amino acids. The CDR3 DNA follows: TGTGCCAGCAGTTACTCTGGACGGACTAATGAAAAACTGTTTTTT. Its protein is CASSYSGRTNEKLFF.

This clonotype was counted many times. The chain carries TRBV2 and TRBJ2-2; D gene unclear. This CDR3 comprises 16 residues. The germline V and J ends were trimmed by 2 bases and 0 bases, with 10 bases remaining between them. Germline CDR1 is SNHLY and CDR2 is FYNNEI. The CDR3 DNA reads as TGTGCCAGCAGTGAATTGGGCGGTACGAACACCGGGGAGCTGTTTTTT. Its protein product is CASSELGGTNTGELFF.

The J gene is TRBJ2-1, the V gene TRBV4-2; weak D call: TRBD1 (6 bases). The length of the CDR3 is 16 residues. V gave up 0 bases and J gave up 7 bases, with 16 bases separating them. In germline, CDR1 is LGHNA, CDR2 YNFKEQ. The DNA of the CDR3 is TGTGCCAGCAGCCAAGATCCGAACCCGCAGGGGAATGAGCAGTTCTTC. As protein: CASSQDPNPQGNEQFF.

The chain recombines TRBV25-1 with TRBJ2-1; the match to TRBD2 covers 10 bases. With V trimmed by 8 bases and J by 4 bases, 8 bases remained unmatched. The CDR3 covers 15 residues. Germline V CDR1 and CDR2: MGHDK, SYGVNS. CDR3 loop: CASGDGLAVYNEQFF. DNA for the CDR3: TGTGCCAGCGGAGACGGACTAGCGGTATACAATGAGCAGTTCTTC.

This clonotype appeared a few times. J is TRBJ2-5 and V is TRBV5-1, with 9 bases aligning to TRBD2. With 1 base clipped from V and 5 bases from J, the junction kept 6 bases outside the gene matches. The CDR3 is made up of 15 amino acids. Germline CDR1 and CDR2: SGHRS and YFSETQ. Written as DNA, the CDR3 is TGCGCCAGCAGCTTGTTGCTAGCGGGAATCGAGACCCAGTACTTC. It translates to CASSLLLAGIETQYF.

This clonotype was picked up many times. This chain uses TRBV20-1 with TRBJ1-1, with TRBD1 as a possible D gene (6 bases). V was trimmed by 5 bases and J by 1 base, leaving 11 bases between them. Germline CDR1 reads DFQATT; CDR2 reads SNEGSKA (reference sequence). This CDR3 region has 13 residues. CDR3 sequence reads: CSAPIGGNTEAFF. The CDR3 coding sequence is TGCAGTGCTCCTATAGGGGGGAACACTGAAGCTTTCTTT.